Listed below are T cell receptor beta chains from one sample, sequenced in a study of blood T cells in healthy people across ages. TCRdb processed the 5' RACE reads anew with MiXCR; each CDR3 protein has one entry. The sample yields more than 650,000 distinct CDR3 sequences, roughly 50% seen once. Sequencing used blood. Receptor source: a man older than 75 in good health. CDR3s include the opening cysteine and the closing phenylalanine or tryptophan. A D gene is named only where the DNA matches it firmly. Part of the rows lack a size; the others show once, few, many or a class for expanded clones.

cdr3_aa cdr3_nt j_call d_call clone_size v_call
CAGSLRTGPSYEQYF TGTGCCGGCAGCCTCCGGACAGGACCCTCCTACGAGCAGTACTTC TRBJ2-7 TRBD1 - TRBV3-1
CSVGTSPNEQYF TGCAGCGTCGGGACTAGTCCCAACGAGCAGTACTTC TRBJ2-7 TRBD2 - TRBV29-1
CASSLYGKDGLSYNEQYF TGTGCCAGCAGCTTATACGGTAAAGACGGACTCTCCTACAATGAGCAGTACTTC TRBJ2-7 - - TRBV7-9
CASSQDRTVNQPQHF TGTGCCAGCAGCCAGGATCGGACAGTCAATCAGCCCCAGCATTTT TRBJ1-5 - - TRBV3-1
CASSRPPDEQFF TGTGCCAGCAGTCGTCCACCCGATGAGCAGTTCTTC TRBJ2-1 - - TRBV27
CSDRGREGCSYEQYF TGCAGCGACCGAGGGAGGGAGGGGTGCTCCTACGAGCAGTACTTC TRBJ2-7 TRBD2 - TRBV29-1
CASSADGQGAGETQYF TGTGCCAGCAGTGCAGACGGACAGGGGGCTGGGGAGACCCAGTACTTC TRBJ2-5 TRBD1 - TRBV25-1
CASSRGQVGGEQYF TGTGCCAGCAGCCGCGGACAGGTTGGCGGGGAGCAGTACTTC TRBJ2-7 TRBD1 - TRBV12-3/TRBV12-4
CASSSDRPAEQYF TGTGCCAGCAGCTCCGACCGACCGGCCGAGCAGTACTTC TRBJ2-7 - - TRBV11-1
CASSFSGYYNEQFF TGTGCCAGCAGCTTTAGCGGGTACTACAATGAGCAGTTCTTC TRBJ2-1 TRBD2 few TRBV11-2
CASSFDSFVLSYEQYF TGCGCCAGCAGCTTTGACAGCTTCGTCCTCTCCTACGAGCAGTACTTC TRBJ2-7 - few TRBV5-1
CSAPKRGTDTQYF TGCAGTGCCCCTAAGCGTGGCACAGATACGCAGTATTTT TRBJ2-3 - - TRBV20-1
CASSSGPLTSETQYF TGCGCCAGCAGCTCGGGTCCTCTGACTTCCGAGACCCAGTACTTC TRBJ2-5 - - TRBV5-1
CASSWYQGGNQPQHF TGTGCCAGCAGCTGGTATCAGGGAGGCAATCAGCCCCAGCATTTT TRBJ1-5 - - TRBV7-9
CSARVEGNQPQHF TGCAGTGCTAGAGTAGAAGGCAATCAGCCCCAGCATTTT TRBJ1-5 - once TRBV20-1
CASAYAGQGPEKLFF TGCGCCAGCGCGTACGCGGGACAGGGCCCTGAAAAACTGTTTTTT TRBJ1-4 TRBD1 few TRBV4-1
CNADIAGGQRYNEQFF TGCAATGCAGACATAGCGGGAGGGCAAAGGTACAATGAGCAGTTCTTC TRBJ2-1 TRBD2 - TRBV20-1
CASSGHPGSYNEQFF TGTGCCAGCAGCGGGCACCCAGGGTCCTACAATGAGCAGTTCTTC TRBJ2-1 - - TRBV9
CASSYQGLAGGGSYNEQFF TGTGCCAGCAGTTACCAAGGACTAGCGGGAGGGGGCTCCTACAATGAGCAGTTCTTC TRBJ2-1 TRBD2 - TRBV6-5
CASSARDRVHNEQFF TGTGCCAGCAGCGCCCGGGACAGGGTCCACAATGAGCAGTTCTTC TRBJ2-1 TRBD1 - TRBV6-4
CSALAAGTYEQYF TGCAGTGCTCTCGCCGCGGGAACCTACGAGCAGTACTTC TRBJ2-7 - few TRBV20-1
CASTPASSRYAYF TGTGCCAGCACCCCGGCTAGTAGTAGATACGCGTATTTT TRBJ2-3 - - TRBV6-5
CASSVTREGLANNEQFF TGTGCCAGCAGCGTAACCCGTGAGGGACTAGCGAACAATGAGCAGTTCTTT TRBJ2-1 TRBD2 once TRBV9
CASSLRTGSLRSGANVLTF TGTGCCAGCAGTCTACGAACAGGGTCCCTTAGATCTGGGGCCAACGTCCTGACTTTC TRBJ2-6 - few TRBV27
CASSLAGRGEQYF TGTGCCAGCAGCTTAGCTGGAAGGGGCGAGCAGTACTTC TRBJ2-7 - - TRBV7-2
CASSQYGTGPPNYGYTF TGTGCCAGCAGCCAATACGGGACAGGGCCGCCTAACTATGGCTACACCTTC TRBJ1-2 TRBD1 - TRBV14
CASSWTGADYNEQFF TGCGCCAGCAGCTGGACAGGGGCGGACTACAATGAGCAGTTCTTC TRBJ2-1 TRBD1 - TRBV5-1
CASSDPGTGGREQYF TGTGCCAGCAGCGACCCCGGGACAGGGGGCCGTGAGCAGTACTTC TRBJ2-5 TRBD1 - TRBV7-3
CASAGARHEQYF TGTGCCAGCGCCGGGGCGCGGCACGAGCAGTACTTC TRBJ2-7 - - TRBV25-1
CAWSVRTGSYNEQFF TGTGCCTGGAGTGTACGGACTGGCTCCTACAATGAGCAGTTCTTC TRBJ2-1 - - TRBV30
CAISDLYEQYF TGTGCCATCAGTGACCTCTACGAGCAGTACTTC TRBJ2-7 - - TRBV10-3
CAISESYGSSYEQYF TGTGCCATCAGTGAGTCGTACGGGAGCTCCTACGAGCAGTACTTC TRBJ2-7 - - TRBV10-3
CSAGLKRSSYEQYF TGCAGTGCTGGCCTAAAGCGGAGCTCCTACGAGCAGTACTTC TRBJ2-7 - - TRBV20-1
CSARRAGQENIQYF TGCAGTGCTCGCAGGGCAGGGCAGGAAAACATTCAGTACTTC TRBJ2-4 - - TRBV20-1
CASSFRDGGDYGYTF TGTGCCAGCAGCTTCAGGGACGGGGGCGACTATGGCTACACCTTC TRBJ1-2 - - TRBV7-2
CASSLQAGTYEQYF TGTGCCAGCAGCTTGCAGGCCGGAACCTACGAGCAGTACTTC TRBJ2-7 - - TRBV5-5
CAGSWGSNYGYTF TGTGCCGGCAGTTGGGGGTCGAACTATGGCTACACCTTC TRBJ1-2 - - TRBV27
CASTMGLAHRYAYF TGTGCCAGCACTATGGGACTAGCCCACAGATACGCGTATTTT TRBJ2-3 TRBD2 - TRBV5-5
CSATGQGWHEQYF TGCAGTGCTACCGGGCAGGGATGGCACGAGCAGTACTTC TRBJ2-7 - - TRBV20-1
CASSPGTEQTQHF TGTGCCAGCTCACCCGGGACGGAACAGACCCAGCATTTT TRBJ1-5 - few TRBV18
CASSLAGHNTYEQYF TGTGCCAGCAGTTTAGCGGGACATAATACCTACGAGCAGTACTTC TRBJ2-7 - few TRBV12-3/TRBV12-4
CSMLGQGNEKLFF TGCAGCATGCTGGGACAGGGGAATGAAAAACTGTTTTTT TRBJ1-4 TRBD1 - TRBV29-1
CASSLDASGRSNEQYF TGTGCCAGCAGCTTAGACGCTAGCGGGAGGTCAAACGAGCAGTACTTC TRBJ2-7 TRBD2 few TRBV7-2
CANSEPGTSGKETQYF TGCGCCAACAGTGAGCCGGGGACTAGCGGAAAAGAGACCCAGTACTTC TRBJ2-5 TRBD2 once TRBV10-1
CASSFHRLAGAYEQYF TGTGCCAGCAGTTTCCATCGACTAGCGGGAGCCTACGAGCAGTACTTC TRBJ2-7 TRBD2 few TRBV28
CASRPPVLAETQYF TGTGCCAGCAGACCCCCGGTGCTAGCCGAGACCCAGTACTTC TRBJ2-5 - - TRBV6-5
CASSLAAGSTSTDTQYF TGTGCCAGCAGCTTAGCGGCCGGGAGCACTAGCACAGATACGCAGTATTTT TRBJ2-3 - - TRBV7-9
CASSPYPGQHVMDTQYF TGTGCCAGCAGTCCCTACCCAGGACAGCACGTGATGGATACGCAGTATTTT TRBJ2-3 - - TRBV27
CSAIRGVVNEQFF TGCAGTGCGATCCGGGGGGTGGTCAATGAGCAGTTCTTC TRBJ2-1 TRBD2 - TRBV20-1
CASSLHSGVGETQYF TGCGCCAGCAGCCTACACTCAGGGGTCGGAGAGACCCAGTACTTC TRBJ2-5 - - TRBV4-1
CASSELGRFNYGCTF TGCGCCAGCAGTGAGTTGGGACGGTTTAACTATGGCTGCACCTTC TRBJ1-2 - - TRBV10-2
CASSYGTPEQYF TGTGCCAGCAGTTACGGGACTCCCGAGCAGTACTTC TRBJ2-7 - - TRBV6-2/TRBV6-3
CASSFLFYQETQYF TGTGCCAGCAGCTTCTTATTCTATCAAGAGACCCAGTACTTC TRBJ2-5 - few TRBV3-1
CSATLGDPSTDTQYF TGCAGTGCGACCCTGGGGGACCCTAGCACAGATACGCAGTATTTT TRBJ2-3 - - TRBV20-1
CASSKTGTYEQYF TGTGCCAGCAGCAAGACAGGGACCTACGAGCAGTACTTC TRBJ2-7 TRBD1 - TRBV28